Given below is one T cell receptor (beta chain) in context. The antigen remains undetermined. Measured with immunoSEQ multiplex PCR; TCRdb has only the in-frame clones, and not every one. The repertoire holds about 1.1 million clones, with about 80% as singletons. The sample originates from a study of shared clonotypes between healthy human individuals. CD4+ cells underwent separation, giving CD45RA+ naive and CD45RA-negative memory subsets. Findings and caveats of the study: At large depth, rarefaction still showed sorted-subset sequencing to be incomplete. Owing to a small donor count, the genetic and exposure-history diversity represented was limited.

The receptor was isolated from a man aged 18 to 30 in good health. Some clones in this sample may be carry-over from other donors' samples. The sample taken for sequencing was memory CD4+ T cells from PBMCs. Subset given: CD45RA-negative fraction.

The CDR3 is CASSSTWNTEAFF. Written as DNA, the CDR3 is TGTGCCAGCAGCTCGACATGGAACACTGAAGCTTTCTTT. The V gene is TRBV11-2, the J gene TRBJ1-1; D is unresolved. CDR1 and CDR2 from the germline V gene are SGHAT and FQNNGV. CDR3 length equals 13 residues. V was shortened by 4 bases and J by 1 base, with 7 bases between the two germline ends.